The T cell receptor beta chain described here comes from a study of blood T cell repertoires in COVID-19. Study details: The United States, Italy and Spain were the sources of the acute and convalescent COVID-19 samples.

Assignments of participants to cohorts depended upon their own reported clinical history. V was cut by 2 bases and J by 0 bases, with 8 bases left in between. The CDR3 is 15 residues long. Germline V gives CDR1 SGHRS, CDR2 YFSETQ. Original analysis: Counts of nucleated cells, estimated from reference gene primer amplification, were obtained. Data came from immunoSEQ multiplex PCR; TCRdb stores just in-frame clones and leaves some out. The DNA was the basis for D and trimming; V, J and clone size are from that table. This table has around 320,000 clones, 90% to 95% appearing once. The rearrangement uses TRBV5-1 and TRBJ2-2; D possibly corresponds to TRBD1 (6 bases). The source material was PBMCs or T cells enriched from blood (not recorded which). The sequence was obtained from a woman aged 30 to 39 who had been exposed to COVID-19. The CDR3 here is CASSLQGTNTGELFF. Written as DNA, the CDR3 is TGCGCCAGCAGCTTACAGGGTACGAACACCGGGGAGCTGTTTTTT.